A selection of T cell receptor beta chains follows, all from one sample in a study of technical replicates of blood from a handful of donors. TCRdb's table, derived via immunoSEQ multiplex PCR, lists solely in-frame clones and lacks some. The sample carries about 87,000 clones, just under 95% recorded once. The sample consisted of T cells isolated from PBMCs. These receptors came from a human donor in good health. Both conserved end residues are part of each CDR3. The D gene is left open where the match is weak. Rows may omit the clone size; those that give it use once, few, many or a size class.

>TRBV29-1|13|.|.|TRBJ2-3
TGCAGCGTTATCGACAGAGCCACAGATACGCAGTATTTT
CSVIDRATDTQYF
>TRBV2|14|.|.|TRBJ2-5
TGTGCCAGCAGTGTAGGAGTAACAGGAAAGACCCAGTACTTC
CASSVGVTGKTQYF
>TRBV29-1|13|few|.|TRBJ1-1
TGCAGCGTTGACAGGATTCTGAACACTGAAGCTTTCTTT
CSVDRILNTEAFF
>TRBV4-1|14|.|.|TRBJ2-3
TGCGCCAGCAGCCCCTCGGGAGCGGCTCCTACGCAGTATTTT
CASSPSGAAPTQYF
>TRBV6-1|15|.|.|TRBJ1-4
TGTGCCAGCAGTGAAGCTAGGGGTAGTAATGAAAAACTGTTTTTT
CASSEARGSNEKLFF
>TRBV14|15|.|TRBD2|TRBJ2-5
TGTGCCAGCAGATCTAACCGGGACTATCAAGAGACCCAGTACTTC
CASRSNRDYQETQYF
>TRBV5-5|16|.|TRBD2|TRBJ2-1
TGTGCCAGCAGCATAGGGACTAGCGGGAGGGCCGGAGAGCAGTTCTTC
CASSIGTSGRAGEQFF
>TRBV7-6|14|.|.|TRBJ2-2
TGTGCCAGCAGCTTAGTCACTAACACCGGGGAGCTGTTTTTT
CASSLVTNTGELFF
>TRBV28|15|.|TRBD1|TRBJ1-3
TGTGCCAGCAGTTCGACAGGGATATTGGGAAACACCATATATTTT
CASSSTGILGNTIYF
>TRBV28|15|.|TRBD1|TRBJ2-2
TGTGCCAGCAAGTACGGGACAGAAAACACCGGGGAGCTGTTTTTT
CASKYGTENTGELFF
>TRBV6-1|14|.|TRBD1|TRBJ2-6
TGTGCCAGCAGTGACCCGGGACAGGGCCACGTCCTGACTTTC
CASSDPGQGHVLTF
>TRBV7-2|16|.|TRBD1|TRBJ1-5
TGTGCCAGCAGCGAAACCGGGACAGGACCTAATCAGCCCCAGCATTTT
CASSETGTGPNQPQHF
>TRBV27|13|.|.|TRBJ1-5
TGTGCCAGCAGTTTGGGGGGTAGTCAGCCCCAGCATTTT
CASSLGGSQPQHF
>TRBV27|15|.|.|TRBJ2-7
TGTGCCAGCAGTTTATATCTCGGGAGTGGTGATGAGCAGTACTTC
CASSLYLGSGDEQYF
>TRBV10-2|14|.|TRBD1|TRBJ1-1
TGCGCCAGTGGGACAGGGACTATGAACACTGAAGCTTTCTTT
CASGTGTMNTEAFF
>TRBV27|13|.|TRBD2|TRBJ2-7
TGTGCCAGCAGCGTAGGACTAGCTGGCGAGCAGTACTTC
CASSVGLAGEQYF
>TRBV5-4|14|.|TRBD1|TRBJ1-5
TGTGCCAGCAGCTCCGGGACAGGGAATCAGCCCCAGCATTTT
CASSSGTGNQPQHF
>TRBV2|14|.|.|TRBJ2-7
TGTGCCAGCAGTGAGGAGGGAGGCCCCTACGAGCAGTACTTC
CASSEEGGPYEQYF
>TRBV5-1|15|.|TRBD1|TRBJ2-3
TGCGCCAGCAAACTTGACAGGGTATGGACAGATACGCAGTATTTT
CASKLDRVWTDTQYF
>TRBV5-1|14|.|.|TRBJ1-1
TGCGCCAGCAGCTTGACCGCAGGGAACACTGAAGCTTTCTTT
CASSLTAGNTEAFF
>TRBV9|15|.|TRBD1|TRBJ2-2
TGTGCCAGCAGCGGAAGACAGGGGATCGGCGGGGAGCTGTTTTTT
CASSGRQGIGGELFF
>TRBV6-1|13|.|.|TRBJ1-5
TGTGCCAGCAGCGCAATTCCCAGGCAGCCCCAGCATTTT
CASSAIPRQPQHF
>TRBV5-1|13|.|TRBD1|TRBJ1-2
TGCGCCAGCAGCTTGGAAGCAGGGGGTGGCTACACCTTC
CASSLEAGGGYTF
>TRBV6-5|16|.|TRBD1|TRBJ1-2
TGTGCCAGCAGTTTGACAGGGAAAGGTGTAGTCGATGGCTACACCTTC
CASSLTGKGVVDGYTF
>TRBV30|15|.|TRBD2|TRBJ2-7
TGTGCCTGGAAAGAGGATAGCGGGAGGGTTGGCGAGCAGTACTTC
CAWKEDSGRVGEQYF
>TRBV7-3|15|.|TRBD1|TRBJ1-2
TGTGCCAGCAGCGTACAGGGGGGGGCTAACTATGGCTACACCTTC
CASSVQGGANYGYTF
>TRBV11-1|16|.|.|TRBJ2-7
TGTGCCAGCAGGTTTGGGGGCCGATATGTTTCGGGCGAGCAGTACTTC
CASRFGGRYVSGEQYF
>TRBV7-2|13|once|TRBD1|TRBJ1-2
TGTGCCAGCAGCTTACCAGGGGGCTATGGCTACACCTTC
CASSLPGGYGYTF
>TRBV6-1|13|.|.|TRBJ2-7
TGTGCCAGCAGTGAAGGGCGGTACTACGAGCAGTACTTC
CASSEGRYYEQYF
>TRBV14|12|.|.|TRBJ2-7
TGTGCCAGCAGCCATTGGGCGATCGAGCAGTACTTC
CASSHWAIEQYF
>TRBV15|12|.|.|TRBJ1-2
TGTGCCACCAGCCTACACCGGGATGGCTACACCTTC
CATSLHRDGYTF
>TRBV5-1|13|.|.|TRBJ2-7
TGCGCCAGCAGCTCTATCTTATCGGACGAGCAGTACTTC
CASSSILSDEQYF
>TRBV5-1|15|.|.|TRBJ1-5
TGCGCCAGCAGCTTGGCGGGAGGTCGCAATCAGCCCCAGCATTTT
CASSLAGGRNQPQHF
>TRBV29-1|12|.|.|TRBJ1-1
TGCAGCGTTGTTTACAGGGAGACTGAAGCTTTCTTT
CSVVYRETEAFF
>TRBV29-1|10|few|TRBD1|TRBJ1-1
TGCAGCGTTAAGACAGGGGAAGCTTTCTTT
CSVKTGEAFF
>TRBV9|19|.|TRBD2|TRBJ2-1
TGTGCCAGCAGCGTAGTAGCAGGCGTGACTAGCGGGACATACAATGAGCAGTTCTTC
CASSVVAGVTSGTYNEQFF
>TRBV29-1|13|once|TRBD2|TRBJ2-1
TGCAGCGTTGCGGTGGGAGGGAACAATGAGCAGTTCTTC
CSVAVGGNNEQFF
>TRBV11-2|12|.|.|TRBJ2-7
TGTGCCAGCAGTTTAATACCCTATGAGCAGTACTTC
CASSLIPYEQYF
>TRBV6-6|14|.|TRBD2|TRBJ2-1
TGTGCCAGCAGTCTAGCGGGAGGGGTCAATGAGCAGTTCTTC
CASSLAGGVNEQFF
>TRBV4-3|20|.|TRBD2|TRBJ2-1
TGCGCCAGCAGCCAAGCTATACTAGCGGGAGGGCTTAGCTCCTACAATGAGCAGTTCTTC
CASSQAILAGGLSSYNEQFF
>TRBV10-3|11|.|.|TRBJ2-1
TGTGCCATCCTGGTGGGAGGTGAGCAGTTCTTC
CAILVGGEQFF
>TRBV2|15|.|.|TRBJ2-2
TGTGCCAGCAGCCCTCTAGCGACTAACACCGGGGAGCTGTTTTTT
CASSPLATNTGELFF
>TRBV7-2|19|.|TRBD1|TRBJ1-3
TGTGCCAGCAGCTTAGAGGGGACAGCCCCTCAAATCTCTGGAAACACCATATATTTT
CASSLEGTAPQISGNTIYF
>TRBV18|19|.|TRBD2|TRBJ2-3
TGTGCCAGCTCACCACTAACTCCGGGGACTAGCGGTTTCACAGATACGCAGTATTTT
CASSPLTPGTSGFTDTQYF
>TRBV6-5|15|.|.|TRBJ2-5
TGTGCCAGCAGTTCCCCCCGTGACACGCAAGAGACCCAGTACTTC
CASSSPRDTQETQYF
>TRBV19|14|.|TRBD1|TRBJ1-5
TGTGCCAGTAGAAGGACAGGACCTGATCAGCCCCAGCATTTT
CASRRTGPDQPQHF
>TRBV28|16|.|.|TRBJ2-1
TGTGCCAGCAGGTTAAGACCGGGAGCCATAATTCATGAGCAGTTCTTC
CASRLRPGAIIHEQFF
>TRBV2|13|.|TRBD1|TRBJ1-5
TGTGCCAGCGGGGACAGGGCTACTCAGCCCCAGCATTTT
CASGDRATQPQHF
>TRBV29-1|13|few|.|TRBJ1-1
TGCAGCGTTGAGGGGACACTGCAAGTTGAAGCTTTCTTT
CSVEGTLQVEAFF